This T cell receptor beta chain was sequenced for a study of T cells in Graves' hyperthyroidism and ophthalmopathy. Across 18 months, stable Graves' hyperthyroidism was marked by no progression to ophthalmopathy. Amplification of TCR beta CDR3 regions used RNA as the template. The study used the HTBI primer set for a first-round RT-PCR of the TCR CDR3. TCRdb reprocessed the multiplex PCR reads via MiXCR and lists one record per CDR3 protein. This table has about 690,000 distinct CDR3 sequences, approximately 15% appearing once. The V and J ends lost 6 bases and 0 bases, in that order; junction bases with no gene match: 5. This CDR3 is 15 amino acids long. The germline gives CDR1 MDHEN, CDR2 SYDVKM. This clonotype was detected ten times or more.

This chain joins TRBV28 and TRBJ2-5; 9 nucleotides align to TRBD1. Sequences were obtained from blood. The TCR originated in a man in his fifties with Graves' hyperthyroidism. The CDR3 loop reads CASRLGDRDQETQYF. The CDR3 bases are TGTGCCAGCAGATTAGGGGACAGGGACCAAGAGACCCAGTACTTC.